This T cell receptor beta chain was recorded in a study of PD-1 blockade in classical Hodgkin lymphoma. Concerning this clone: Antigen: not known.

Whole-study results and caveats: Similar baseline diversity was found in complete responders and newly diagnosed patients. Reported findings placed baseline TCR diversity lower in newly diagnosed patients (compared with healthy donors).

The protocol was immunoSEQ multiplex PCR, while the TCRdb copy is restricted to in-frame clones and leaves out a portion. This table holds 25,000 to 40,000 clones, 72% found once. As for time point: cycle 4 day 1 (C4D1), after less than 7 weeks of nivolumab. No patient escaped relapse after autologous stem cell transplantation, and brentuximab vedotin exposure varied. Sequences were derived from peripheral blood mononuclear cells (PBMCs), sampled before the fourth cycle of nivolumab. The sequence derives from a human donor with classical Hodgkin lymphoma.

The CDR3 DNA sequence: TGTGCCAGCAGCCCCGTGGCGGGGGCGGACACTGAAGCTTTCTTT. As protein: CASSPVAGADTEAFF. This chain connects TRBV7-9 to TRBJ1-1, with TRBD1 as a possible D gene (6 bases). With 5 bases removed from V and 3 bases from J, the gap between germline ends came to 16 bases. Germline CDR1 reads SEHNR; CDR2 reads FQNEAQ (reference sequence). CDR3 length: 15 residues.